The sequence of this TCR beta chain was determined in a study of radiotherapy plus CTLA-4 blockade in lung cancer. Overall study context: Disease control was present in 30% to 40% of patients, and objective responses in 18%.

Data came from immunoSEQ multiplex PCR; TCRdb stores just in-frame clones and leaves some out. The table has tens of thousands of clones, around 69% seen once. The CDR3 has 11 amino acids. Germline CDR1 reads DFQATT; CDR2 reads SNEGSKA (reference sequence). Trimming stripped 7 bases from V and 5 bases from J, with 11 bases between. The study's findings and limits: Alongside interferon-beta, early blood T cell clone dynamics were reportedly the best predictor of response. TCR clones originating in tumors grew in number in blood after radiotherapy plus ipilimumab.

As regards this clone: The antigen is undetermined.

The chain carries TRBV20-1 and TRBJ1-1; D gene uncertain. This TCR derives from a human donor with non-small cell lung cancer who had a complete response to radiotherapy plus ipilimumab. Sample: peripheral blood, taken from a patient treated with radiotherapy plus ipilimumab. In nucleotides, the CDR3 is TGCAGTGGCGGGAAAGGGACTGAAGCTTTCTTT. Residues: CSGGKGTEAFF.